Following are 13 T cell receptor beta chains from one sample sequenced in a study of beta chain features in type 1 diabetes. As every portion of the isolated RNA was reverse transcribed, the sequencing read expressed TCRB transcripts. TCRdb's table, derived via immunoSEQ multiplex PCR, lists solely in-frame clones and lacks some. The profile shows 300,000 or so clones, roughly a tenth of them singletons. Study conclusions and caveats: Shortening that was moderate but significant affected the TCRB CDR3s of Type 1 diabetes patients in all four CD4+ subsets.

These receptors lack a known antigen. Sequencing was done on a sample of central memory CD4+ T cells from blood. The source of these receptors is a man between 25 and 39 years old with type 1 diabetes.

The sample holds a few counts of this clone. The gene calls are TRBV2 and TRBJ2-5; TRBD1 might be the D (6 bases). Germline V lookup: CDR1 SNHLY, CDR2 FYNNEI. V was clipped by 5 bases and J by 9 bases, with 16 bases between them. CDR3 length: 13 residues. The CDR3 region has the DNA TGTGCCAGCAGTAAGGACAGCCGTGGGGCCCAGTACTTC. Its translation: CASSKDSRGAQYF.

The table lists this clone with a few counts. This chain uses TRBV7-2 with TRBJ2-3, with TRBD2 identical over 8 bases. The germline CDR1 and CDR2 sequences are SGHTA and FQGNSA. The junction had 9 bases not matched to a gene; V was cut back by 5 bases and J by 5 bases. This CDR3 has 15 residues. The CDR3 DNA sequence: TGTGCCAGCAGCCCGTCGGGGGGGCGGGTAGATACGCAGTATTTT. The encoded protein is CASSPSGGRVDTQYF.

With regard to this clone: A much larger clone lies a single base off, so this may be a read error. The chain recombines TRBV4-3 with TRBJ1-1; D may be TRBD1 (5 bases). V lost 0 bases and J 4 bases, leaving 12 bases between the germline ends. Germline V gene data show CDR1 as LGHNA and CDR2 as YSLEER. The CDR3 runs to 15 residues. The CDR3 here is CASSQETGGGTEAFF. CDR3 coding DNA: TGCGCCAGCAGCCAAGAAACCGGGGGGGGCACTGAAGCTTTCTTT.

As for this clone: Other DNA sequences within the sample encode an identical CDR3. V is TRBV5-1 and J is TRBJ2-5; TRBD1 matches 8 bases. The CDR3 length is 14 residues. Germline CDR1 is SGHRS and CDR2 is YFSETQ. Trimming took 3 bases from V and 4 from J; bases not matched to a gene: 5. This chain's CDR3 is CASSSQGAGETQYF. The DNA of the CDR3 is TGCGCCAGCAGCTCGCAGGGGGCCGGAGAGACCCAGTACTTC.

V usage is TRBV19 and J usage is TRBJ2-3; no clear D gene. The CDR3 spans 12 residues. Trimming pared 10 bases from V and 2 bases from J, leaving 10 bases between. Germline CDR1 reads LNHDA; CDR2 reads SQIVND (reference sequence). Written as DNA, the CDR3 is TGTGCCACTCGAGAGGCCACAGATACGCAGTATTTT. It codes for CATREATDTQYF.

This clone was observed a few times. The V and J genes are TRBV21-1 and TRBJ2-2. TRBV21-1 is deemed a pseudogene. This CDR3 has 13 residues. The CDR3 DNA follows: TGTGCCAGAAAAGCTGGGTGGTCCGGGGAGCTGTTTTTT. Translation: CARKAGWSGELFF.

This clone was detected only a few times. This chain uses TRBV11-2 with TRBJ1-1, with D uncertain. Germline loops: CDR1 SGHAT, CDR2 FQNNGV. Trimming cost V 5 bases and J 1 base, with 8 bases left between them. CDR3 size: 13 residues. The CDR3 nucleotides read TGTGCCAGCAGCCCACAGAGGAACACTGAAGCTTTCTTT. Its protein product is CASSPQRNTEAFF.

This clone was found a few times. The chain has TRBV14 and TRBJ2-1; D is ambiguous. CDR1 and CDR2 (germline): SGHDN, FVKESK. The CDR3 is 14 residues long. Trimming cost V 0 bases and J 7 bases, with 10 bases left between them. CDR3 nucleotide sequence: TGTGCCAGCAGCCAAGATCTCTCGGTGAATGAGCAGTTCTTC. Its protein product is CASSQDLSVNEQFF.

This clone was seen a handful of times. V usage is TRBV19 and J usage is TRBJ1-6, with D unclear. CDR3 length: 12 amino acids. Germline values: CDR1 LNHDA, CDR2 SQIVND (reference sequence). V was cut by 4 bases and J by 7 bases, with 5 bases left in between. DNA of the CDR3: TGTGCCAGTAGTACGGCGAATTCACCCCTCCACTTT. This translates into CASSTANSPLHF.

This CDR3 is CACLGRGRDTQYF. The CDR3 DNA reads as TGTGCCTGCCTAGGGCGGGGGAGAGATACGCAGTATTTT. V and J are TRBV30 and TRBJ2-3; 7 bases are shared with TRBD2. In germline, CDR1 is GTSNPN, CDR2 SVGIG (reference sequence). The CDR3 spans 13 residues. V lost 6 bases and J lost 5; bases outside the gene matches: 8.

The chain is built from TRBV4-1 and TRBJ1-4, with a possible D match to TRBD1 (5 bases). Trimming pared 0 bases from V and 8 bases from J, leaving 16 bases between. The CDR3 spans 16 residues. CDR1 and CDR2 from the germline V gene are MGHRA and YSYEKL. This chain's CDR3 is CASSQDGGRLGEKLFF. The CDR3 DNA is TGCGCCAGCAGCCAAGATGGGGGACGTCTAGGGGAAAAACTGTTTTTT.

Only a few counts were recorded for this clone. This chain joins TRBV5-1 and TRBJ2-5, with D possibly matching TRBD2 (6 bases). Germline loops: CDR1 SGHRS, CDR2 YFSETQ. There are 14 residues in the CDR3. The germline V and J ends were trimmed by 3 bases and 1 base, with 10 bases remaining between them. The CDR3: CASSSGTSQETQYF. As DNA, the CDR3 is TGCGCCAGCAGCTCTGGGACTTCCCAAGAGACCCAGTACTTC.

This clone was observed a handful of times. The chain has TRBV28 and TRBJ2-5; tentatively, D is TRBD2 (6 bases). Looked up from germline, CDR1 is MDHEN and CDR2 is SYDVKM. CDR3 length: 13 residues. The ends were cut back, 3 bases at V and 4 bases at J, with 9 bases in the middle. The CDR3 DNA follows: TGTGCCAGCAGTTTGGGAGGTGGAGAGACCCAGTACTTC. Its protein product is CASSLGGGETQYF.